These 18 T cell receptor beta chains were sequenced from one sample in a study of blood T cells in healthy people across ages (dated by TCRdb to 2014 to 2015). The method behind the library was 5' RACE. These reads were obtained on an Illumina HiSeq 2500. A second roughly 7 to 11 cycle PCR used a sample-barcoded 5' primer and a J-beta primer mix. TCRdb applied fastp at Q25 and MiXCR to the public reads, then kept only in-frame beta chains. Merged by CDR3 protein, the rows form single entries marked with the most common genes and DNA. The sample has around 940,000 distinct CDR3 sequences on record, just over 50% of them singletons. Together, the top ten hold 20% to 25% of the sample. Sequenced material: blood. Every receptor here comes from a woman aged 60 to 75 in good health.

The CDR3 loop reads CASRLSGRDEQYF. The CDR3 coding sequence is TGTGCCAGCAGATTATCCGGACGGGACGAGCAGTACTTC. The V and J genes are TRBV6-6 and TRBJ2-7; D call uncertain. There are 13 residues in the CDR3. Germline CDR1 is MNHNY and CDR2 is SVGAGI (reference sequence). Trimming pared 6 bases from V and 5 bases from J, leaving 14 bases between.

V gene TRBV7-2 combines with J gene TRBJ1-2; D gene ambiguous. This CDR3 contains 12 residues. Trimming took off 0 bases at V and 8 bases at J, with 7 bases between the two ends. Germline V gene sequence: CDR1 SGHTA, CDR2 FQGNSA. The CDR3 nucleotides are TGTGCCAGCAGCTTAGCGTTCTCCGGCTACACCTTC. Encoded protein: CASSLAFSGYTF.

This chain links TRBV12-3 or TRBV12-4 with TRBJ2-1; 9 nucleotides align to TRBD2. This CDR3 has 15 amino acids. Unmatched junction bases numbered 9, after V lost 6 bases and J lost 6 bases. Here the CDR3 reads CASSPASGAFNEQFF. Here the CDR3 DNA reads TGTGCCAGCAGCCCGGCTAGCGGGGCTTTCAATGAGCAGTTCTTC.

The chain has TRBV28 and TRBJ2-5; D might be TRBD2 (6 bases). The last part of the DNA fits TRBJ2-7 better; the J call may be wrong. CDR3 length: 14 residues. Looked up from germline, CDR1 is MDHEN and CDR2 is SYDVKM. The CDR3 nucleotides read TGTGCCAGCAGTTTACCCCACTTCGGGGGCGAGCAGTACTTC. Translated, it gives CASSLPHFGGEQYF.

J is TRBJ2-4 and V is TRBV4-2; 8 nucleotides line up with TRBD2. The J call may be wrong; the DNA end is better matched by TRBJ2-7. Per germline, CDR1 LGHNA and CDR2 YNFKEQ. CDR3 length equals 16 residues. The CDR3 reads CASSQDLTSGTYEQYF. The CDR3, as DNA: TGTGCCAGCAGCCAAGATTTAACTAGCGGTACGTACGAGCAGTACTTC.

The gene calls are TRBV20-1 and TRBJ2-4; 8 bases match TRBD1. Germline V gene lookup returns CDR1 DFQATT and CDR2 SNEGSKA (reference sequence). V lost 3 bases and J lost 7; bases outside the gene matches: 11. This CDR3 contains 15 residues. CDR3 sequence: CSASGARGLRNIQYF. The DNA of the CDR3 is TGCAGTGCTAGTGGGGCCAGGGGGCTGCGGAACATTCAGTACTTC.

For this clonotype: One end of the junction varies from germline; a read error may be responsible. V and J are TRBV6-1 and TRBJ2-6; 7 bases line up with TRBD1. CDR3 length: 16 residues. Germline V gene lookup returns CDR1 MNHNS and CDR2 SASEGT. As DNA, the CDR3 is TGTGCCAGCAGTGAGGGACAGCCCCCTGGCGCCAACGTCCTGACTTTC. It translates to CASSEGQPPGANVLTF.

This chain's CDR3 is CASRKDRGLGTQYF. The CDR3 region has the DNA TGTGCCAGCAGAAAGGACAGGGGATTGGGGACCCAGTACTTC. The chain recombines TRBV6-5 with TRBJ2-5, with 9 bases matching TRBD1. The germline V gene has CDR1 MNHEY and CDR2 SVGAGI. The CDR3 consists of 14 residues. V shed 6 bases and J 7 bases; nucleotides not matched to a gene: 9.

The chain carries TRBV30 and TRBJ1-4, with D tentatively TRBD1 (6 bases). Germline lookup yields CDR1 GTSNPN and CDR2 SVGIG (reference sequence). CDR3 size: 12 residues. V was trimmed by 5 bases and J by 8 bases, leaving 12 bases between them. The CDR3 DNA reads as TGTGCCTGGGAACGGGGGCAGGAAAAACTGTTTTTT. Translated, it gives CAWERGQEKLFF.

This clonotype was seen ten or more times. The chain recombines TRBV4-1 with TRBJ2-3, with D hard to call. Germline lookup yields CDR1 MGHRA and CDR2 YSYEKL. Trimming shortened V by 0 bases and J by 0 bases, and 4 bases separated the two germline ends. The CDR3 length is 14 residues. Written as DNA, the CDR3 is TGCGCCAGCAGCCAAGAAGGGAGCACAGATACGCAGTATTTT. It codes for CASSQEGSTDTQYF.

The chain employs TRBV5-1 and TRBJ2-7; D is undetermined. Germline CDR1 reads SGHRS; CDR2 reads YFSETQ. The CDR3 length is 14 residues. V dropped 2 bases and J dropped 6 bases, with 15 bases sitting between them. The CDR3: CASSFNHIMGEQYF. In DNA, the CDR3 is TGCGCCAGCAGCTTTAACCACATCATGGGCGAGCAGTACTTC.

The V call is TRBV6-2 or TRBV6-3, the J call TRBJ2-3; D is uncertain. Per the germline V gene, CDR1 is MNHEY and CDR2 is SVGEGT. The CDR3 is 13 residues long. V dropped 10 bases and J dropped 0 bases, with 11 bases sitting between them. CDR3 DNA: TGTGCCACGAAGCAGTACAGCACAGATACGCAGTATTTT. This sequence encodes CATKQYSTDTQYF.

This clonotype was picked up a small number of times. The chain has TRBV6-6 and TRBJ1-4, with a possible D match to TRBD1 (6 bases). The CDR3 extends over 13 amino acids. V was shortened by 6 bases and J by 5 bases, with 10 bases between the two germline ends. Germline V lookup: CDR1 MNHNY, CDR2 SVGAGI (reference sequence). CDR3: CASRGQQNEKLFF. CDR3 coding DNA: TGTGCCAGCAGAGGACAGCAGAATGAAAAACTGTTTTTT.

The chain uses TRBV30 and TRBJ2-7, with TRBD1 matching over 9 bases. Germline trimming cut 1 base from V and 2 bases from J; bases unmatched to any gene: 3. The CDR3 covers 14 residues. CDR1 and CDR2 (germline): GTSNPN, SVGIG (reference sequence). The CDR3 loop is CAWSAGTGPYEQYF. CDR3 coding DNA: TGTGCCTGGAGTGCCGGGACAGGGCCCTACGAGCAGTACTTC.

The table lists this clonotype with a few counts. The chain uses TRBV7-2 and TRBJ2-3; no reliable D call. This CDR3 spans 11 amino acids. CDR1 SGHTA and CDR2 FQGNSA come from the germline V gene. Trimming took 4 bases from V and 7 from J, leaving 6 bases between them. The CDR3 coding sequence is TGTGCCAGCAGCTCCAGGTATACGCAGTATTTT. This gives the protein CASSSRYTQYF.

This clonotype has just a few counts. V and J are TRBV7-6 and TRBJ2-5; possible D gene TRBD1, 5 bases. V dropped 3 bases and J dropped 12 bases, with 8 bases sitting between them. This CDR3 is built from 10 residues. In germline, CDR1 is SGHVS, CDR2 FNYEAQ. In DNA, the CDR3 is TGTGCCAGCAGCTTTTTCAGGGAGTACTTC. Its protein is CASSFFREYF.

The chain links TRBV12-3 or TRBV12-4 to TRBJ2-7; the match to TRBD1 covers 7 bases. V lost 4 bases to trimming and J lost 3 bases; unmatched junction nucleotides: 3. This CDR3 is 13 amino acids long. CDR3 DNA: TGTGCCAGCAGTTCTTACAGGGGCTACGAGCAGTACTTC. It translates to CASSSYRGYEQYF.

This chain joins TRBV27 and TRBJ1-1; D may be TRBD1 (5 bases). Between the trimmed V and J ends, which lost 5 bases and 7 bases, there was a span of 20 bases. CDR3 length equals 15 residues. CDR1 is MNHEY and CDR2 is SMNVEV in the germline V gene (reference sequence). DNA of the CDR3: TGTGCCAGCAGTCAACAATCCTCCTGGGGCTTTGAAGCTTTCTTT. Amino acids: CASSQQSSWGFEAFF.